The clone carrying this TCR beta chain was seen a single time. The V end was cut by 2 bases, the J end by 3 bases, with 13 bases between. Germline CDR1 is KGHSH and CDR2 is LQKENI. The CDR3 contains 16 residues. Survey-level immunoSEQ sequencing profiled the TCR beta repertoire. Profiled with immunoSEQ multiplex PCR; TCRdb holds only in-frame clones, not every one. The sample includes around 49,000 clones, approximately 95% of them seen just once. The rearrangement joins TRBV18 to TRBJ1-4; D remains ambiguous. The sequence was obtained from a middle-aged man with rheumatoid arthritis. Sequencing was done on a sample of PBMCs. DNA of the CDR3: TGTGCCAGCTCACCAGGCCGTGACTGGGCTAATGAAAAACTGTTTTTT. It specifies CASSPGRDWANEKLFF.